This T cell receptor beta chain was profiled in a study of early T cells in non-severe SARS-CoV-2 infection. Individual cDNA molecules carried attached unique molecular identifiers. Each CDR3 protein is one row after TCRdb ran MiXCR on the 5' RACE reads. The sample records approximately 81,000 distinct CDR3 sequences, roughly an eighth being singletons. This clonotype has a handful of counts. V gave up 3 bases and J gave up 3 bases, with 11 bases separating them. This CDR3 is built from 13 residues. Germline-derived CDR1 and CDR2 are DFQATT and SNEGSKA (reference sequence). The specimen sequenced was whole blood. This sequence was found in an adult who was a healthcare worker with PCR-confirmed SARS-CoV-2 infection or an uninfected control (not recorded which). The chain couples TRBV20-1 to TRBJ1-1; D unclear. The CDR3: CSARLVEYTEAFF. The DNA for the CDR3 is TGCAGTGCTAGGTTAGTGGAGTACACTGAAGCTTTCTTT.